This T cell receptor beta chain was sequenced for a study of blood T cell repertoires in COVID-19. Study in general: From the United States, Italy and Spain came samples of acute and convalescent COVID-19.

Germline CDR1 is LGHDT and CDR2 is YNNKEL (reference sequence). The length of the CDR3 is 15 residues. V lost 5 bases to trimming and J lost 1 base; unmatched junction nucleotides: 5. Symptom resolution, clearance, or two negative PCRs marked the recovered donors of Cohort 3. Repertoires were generated with immunoSEQ multiplex PCR, while TCRdb's copy carries only in-frame clones and drops some. This sample has roughly 300,000 clones, with 80% to 95% found just once. This sequence joins TRBV3-1 (or the pseudogene TRBV3-2) and TRBJ2-7; 10 nucleotides align to TRBD2. The TCR sequence derives from a woman between 25 and 40 years old who had recovered from COVID-19. Sequencing was done on a sample of PBMCs or T cells enriched from blood (not recorded which). The CDR3 loop is CASSDSGRISYEQYF. DNA for the CDR3: TGTGCCAGCAGCGATAGCGGGAGGATATCCTACGAGCAGTACTTC.